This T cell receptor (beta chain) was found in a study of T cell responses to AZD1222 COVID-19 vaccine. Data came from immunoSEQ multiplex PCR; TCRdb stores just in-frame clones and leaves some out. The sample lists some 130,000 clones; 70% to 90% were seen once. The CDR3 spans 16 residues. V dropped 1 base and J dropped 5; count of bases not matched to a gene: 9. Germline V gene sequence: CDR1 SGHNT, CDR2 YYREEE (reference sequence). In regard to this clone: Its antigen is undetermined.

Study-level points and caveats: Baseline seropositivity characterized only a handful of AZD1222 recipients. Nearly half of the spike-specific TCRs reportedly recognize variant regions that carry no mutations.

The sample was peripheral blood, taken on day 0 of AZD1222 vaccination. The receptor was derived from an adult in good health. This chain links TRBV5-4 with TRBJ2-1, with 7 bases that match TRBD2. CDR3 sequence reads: CASSLFMRELDNEQFF. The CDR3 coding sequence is TGTGCCAGCAGCTTGTTCATGCGGGAGTTGGACAATGAGCAGTTCTTC.